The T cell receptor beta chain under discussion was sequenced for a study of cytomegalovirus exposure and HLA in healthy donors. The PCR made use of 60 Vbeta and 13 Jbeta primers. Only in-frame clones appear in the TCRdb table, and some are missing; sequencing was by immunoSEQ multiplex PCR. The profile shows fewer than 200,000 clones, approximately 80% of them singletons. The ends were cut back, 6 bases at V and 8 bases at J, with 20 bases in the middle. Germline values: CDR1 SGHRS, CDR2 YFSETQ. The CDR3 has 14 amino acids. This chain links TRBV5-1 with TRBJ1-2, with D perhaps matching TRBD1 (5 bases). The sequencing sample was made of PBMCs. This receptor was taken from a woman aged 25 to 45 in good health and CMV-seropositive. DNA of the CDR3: TGCGCCAGCACCGGCGGGGCCTCCAGGGAAGGCTACACCTTC. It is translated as CASTGGASREGYTF.